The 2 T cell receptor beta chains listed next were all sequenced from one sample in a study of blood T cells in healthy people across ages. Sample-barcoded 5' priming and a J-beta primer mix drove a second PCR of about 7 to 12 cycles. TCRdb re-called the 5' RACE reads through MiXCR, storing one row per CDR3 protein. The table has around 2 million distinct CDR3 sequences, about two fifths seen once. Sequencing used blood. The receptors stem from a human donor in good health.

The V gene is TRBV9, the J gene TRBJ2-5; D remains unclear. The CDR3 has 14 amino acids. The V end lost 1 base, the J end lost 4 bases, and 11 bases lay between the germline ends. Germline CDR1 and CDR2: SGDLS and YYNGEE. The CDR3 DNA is TGTGCCAGCAGCGTACGATCTTTGGGAGAGACCCAGTACTTC. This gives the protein CASSVRSLGETQYF.

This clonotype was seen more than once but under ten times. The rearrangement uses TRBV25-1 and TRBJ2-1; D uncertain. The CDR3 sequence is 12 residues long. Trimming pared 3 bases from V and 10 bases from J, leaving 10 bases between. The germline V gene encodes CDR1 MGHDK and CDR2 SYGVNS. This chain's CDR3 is CASSDYNHEQFF. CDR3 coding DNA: TGTGCCAGCAGTGATTACAACCACGAGCAGTTCTTC.